This T cell receptor (beta chain) comes out of a study of blood T cell repertoires in COVID-19. Overall study: The United States, Italy and Spain supplied acute and convalescent COVID-19 samples. Sources were T cells, B-cell-depleted T cells, or PBMCs; the material itself was cDNA or gDNA.

Enrolled through a virtual design, the participants were between about 18 and 89 years of age and came from about two dozen US areas. Authors' data handling: Reference gene primer amplification gave estimated nucleated cell counts. The table came from immunoSEQ multiplex PCR; TCRdb's copy has only in-frame clones and leaves some out. V, J and clone size were drawn from that table, and D and trimming were deduced from the DNA. The profile shows roughly 260,000 clones, approximately 86% of them singletons. V was cut by 9 bases and J by 5 bases, with 23 bases left in between. Germline CDR1 LNHDA, CDR2 SQIVND (reference sequence). CDR3 size: 16 residues.

This chain uses TRBV19 with TRBJ1-5, with D possibly being TRBD1 (5 bases). This clonotype was obtained from a woman aged 25 to 39 with acute COVID-19. Sequenced: PBMCs or T cells enriched from blood (not recorded which). The CDR3 sequence: CASLNLGGDSYQPQHF. CDR3 nucleotide sequence: TGTGCCAGCCTCAATCTGGGGGGAGACTCTTATCAGCCCCAGCATTTT. The whole variable domain, remainder taken from reference TRBV19 and TRBJ1-5, is DGGITQSPKYLFRKEGQNVTLSCEQNLNHDAMYWYRQDPGQGLRLIYYSQIVNDFQKGDIAEGYSVSREKKESFPLTVTSAQKNPTAFYLCASLNLGGDSYQPQHFGDGTRLSIL.